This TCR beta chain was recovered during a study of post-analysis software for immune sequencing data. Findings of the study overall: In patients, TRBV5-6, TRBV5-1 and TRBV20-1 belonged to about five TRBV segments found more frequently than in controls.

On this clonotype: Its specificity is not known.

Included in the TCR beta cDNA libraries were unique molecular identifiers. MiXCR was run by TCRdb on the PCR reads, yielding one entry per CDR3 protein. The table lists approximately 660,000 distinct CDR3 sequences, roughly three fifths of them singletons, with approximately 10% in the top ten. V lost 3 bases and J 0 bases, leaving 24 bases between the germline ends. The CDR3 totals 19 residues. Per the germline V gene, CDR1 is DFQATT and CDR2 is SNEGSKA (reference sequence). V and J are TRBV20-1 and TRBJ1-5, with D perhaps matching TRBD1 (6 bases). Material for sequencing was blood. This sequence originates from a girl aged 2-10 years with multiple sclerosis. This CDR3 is CSASLPGTTLEDSNQPQHF. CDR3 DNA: TGCAGTGCTAGCTTACCTGGGACAACACTTGAGGATAGCAATCAGCCCCAGCATTTT.